This T cell receptor (beta chain) was identified during a study of response to subunit inactivated influenza vaccine. TCRdb analysed the RT-PCR reads with MiXCR anew, one entry per CDR3 protein. The sample includes more than 400,000 distinct CDR3 sequences, less than 7.5% of them seen just once. The germline gives CDR1 SGHTA, CDR2 FQGTGA. The CDR3 loop spans 14 amino acids. Trimming took 4 bases from V and 1 from J, leaving 7 bases between them. This clonotype showed up many times. Its antigen is not identified. Study findings and constraints: T cells newly recruited by each seasonal influenza vaccination are few, the authors suggested.

This specimen consisted of PBMCs from blood, obtained around 25 months after vaccination. The chain has TRBV7-3 and TRBJ2-2, with a tentative D call TRBD1 (6 bases). This sequence originates from a man aged 50-75 years who received an inactivated influenza vaccine. DNA for the CDR3: TGTGCCAGCAGCTCGGGACAGAACACCGGGGAGCTGTTTTTT. Its translation is CASSSGQNTGELFF. The full variable domain, rest sourced from reference TRBV7-3 and TRBJ2-2, is GAGVSQTPSNKVTEKGKYVELRCDPISGHTALYWYRQSLGQGPEFLIYFQGTGAADDSGLPNDRFFAVRPEGSVSTLKIQRTERGDSAVYLCASSSGQNTGELFFGEGSRLTVL.